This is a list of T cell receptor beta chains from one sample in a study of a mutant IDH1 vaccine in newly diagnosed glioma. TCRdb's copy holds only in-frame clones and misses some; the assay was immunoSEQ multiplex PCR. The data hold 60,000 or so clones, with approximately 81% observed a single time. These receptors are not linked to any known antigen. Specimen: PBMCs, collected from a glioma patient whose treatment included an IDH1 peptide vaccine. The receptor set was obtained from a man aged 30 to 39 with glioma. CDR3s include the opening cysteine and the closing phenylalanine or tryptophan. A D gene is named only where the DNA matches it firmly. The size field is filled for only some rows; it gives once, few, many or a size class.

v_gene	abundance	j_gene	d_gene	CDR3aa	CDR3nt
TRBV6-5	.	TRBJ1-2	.	CASSYNSRYGYTF	TGTGCCAGCAGTTACAACTCCAGATATGGCTACACCTTC
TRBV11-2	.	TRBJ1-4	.	CASSPGAGGNEKLFF	TGTGCCAGCAGCCCGGGGGCAGGAGGGAATGAAAAACTGTTTTTT
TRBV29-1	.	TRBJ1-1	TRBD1	CSASGTGSTEAFF	TGCAGCGCATCCGGGACAGGGAGCACTGAAGCTTTCTTT
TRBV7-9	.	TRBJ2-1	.	CASSFDSTNEQFF	TGTGCCAGCAGCTTTGATAGTACGAATGAGCAGTTCTTC
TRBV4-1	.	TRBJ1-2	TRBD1	CASSRTGELYTF	TGCGCCAGCAGCCGGACAGGGGAACTCTACACCTTC
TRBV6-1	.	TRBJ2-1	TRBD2	CAGRKRGGWNEQFF	TGTGCCGGCAGGAAGCGGGGGGGCTGGAATGAGCAGTTCTTC
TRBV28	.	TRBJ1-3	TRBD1	CASGRTGGGNTIYF	TGTGCCAGCGGTAGGACAGGCGGTGGAAACACCATATATTTT
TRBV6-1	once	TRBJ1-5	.	CASRDLGQRNQPQHF	TGTGCCAGCAGGGACCTGGGGCAGAGGAATCAGCCCCAGCATTTT
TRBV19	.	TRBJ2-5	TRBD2	CASSVAGYQETQYF	TGTGCCAGTAGCGTAGCGGGCTACCAAGAGACCCAGTACTTC
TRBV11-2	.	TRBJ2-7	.	CASSLEVGAMSEQYF	TGTGCCAGCAGCTTAGAGGTGGGGGCAATGAGCGAGCAGTACTTC
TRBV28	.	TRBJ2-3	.	CASNIGGGDTQYF	TGTGCCAGCAATATCGGGGGAGGCGATACGCAGTATTTT
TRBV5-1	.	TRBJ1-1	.	CASSLVGTNTEAFF	TGCGCCAGCAGCTTGGTTGGTACGAACACTGAAGCTTTCTTT
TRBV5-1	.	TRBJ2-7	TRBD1	CASSLEQGYEQYF	TGCGCCAGCAGCTTGGAACAGGGGTACGAGCAGTACTTC
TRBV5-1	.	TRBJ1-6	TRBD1	CASSSTGERYNSPLHF	TGCGCCAGCAGTTCTACAGGGGAACGGTATAATTCACCCCTCCACTTT
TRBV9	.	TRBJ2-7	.	CASSLRLQGYEQYF	TGTGCCAGCAGCCTGAGGTTACAGGGCTACGAGCAGTACTTC
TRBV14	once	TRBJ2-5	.	CASSQDVPSVDQETQYF	TGTGCCAGCAGCCAAGATGTACCTAGCGTGGACCAAGAGACCCAGTACTTC
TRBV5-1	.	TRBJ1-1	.	CASSTTHGGADTEAFF	TGCGCCAGCAGCACCACACATGGGGGGGCCGACACTGAAGCTTTCTTT
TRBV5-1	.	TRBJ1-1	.	CASSLLGVGNTEAFF	TGCGCCAGCAGCTTATTGGGGGTAGGGAACACTGAAGCTTTCTTT
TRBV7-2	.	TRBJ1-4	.	CASSGVANEKLFF	TGTGCAAGCAGCGGGGTGGCTAATGAAAAACTGTTTTTT
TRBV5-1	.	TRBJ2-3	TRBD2	CASSLGRGGTDTQYF	TGCGCCAGCAGCTTGGGGCGGGGGGGCACAGATACGCAGTATTTT
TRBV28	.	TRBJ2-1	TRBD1	CASSSGQGAKNEQFF	TGTGCCAGCAGCTCGGGACAGGGGGCGAAGAATGAGCAGTTCTTC
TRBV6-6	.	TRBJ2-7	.	CASRGQTLNYEQYF	TGTGCCAGCAGAGGACAGACCTTAAACTACGAGCAGTACTTC
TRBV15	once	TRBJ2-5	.	CATTYPPPLAPVTQYF	TGTGCCACTACCTACCCCCCACCACTAGCCCCGGTGACCCAGTACTTC
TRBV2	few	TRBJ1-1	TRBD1	CASSEAGTAKRAEAFF	TGTGCCAGCAGTGAAGCTGGGACAGCGAAAAGGGCTGAAGCTTTCTTT
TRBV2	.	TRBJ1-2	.	CASSDRVNYGYTF	TGTGCCAGCAGTGACAGGGTGAACTATGGCTACACCTTC
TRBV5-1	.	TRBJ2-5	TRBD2	CASRKNSGDRVETQYF	TGCGCCAGCCGGAAGAATAGCGGGGACCGCGTAGAGACCCAGTACTTC
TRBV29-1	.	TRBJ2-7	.	CSVELKGRADEQYF	TGCAGCGTTGAATTAAAGGGCAGGGCGGACGAGCAGTACTTC
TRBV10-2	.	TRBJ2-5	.	CASSSRIRETQYF	TGCGCCAGCAGTTCCCGGATCCGAGAGACCCAGTACTTC
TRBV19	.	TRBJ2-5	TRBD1	CASSIEDRYQETQYF	TGTGCCAGTAGTATTGAGGACAGGTATCAAGAGACCCAGTACTTC
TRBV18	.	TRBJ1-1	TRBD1	CASSPPSVGQAEAFF	TGTGCCAGCTCACCACCGTCGGTAGGACAGGCAGAAGCTTTCTTT
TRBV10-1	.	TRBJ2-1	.	CASSESNLLGEFF	TGCGCCAGCAGTGAGTCAAATCTCCTGGGGGAGTTCTTC
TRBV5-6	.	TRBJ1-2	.	CASSLEVGFRLSSGYTF	TGTGCCAGCAGCTTGGAGGTAGGGTTTCGGTTATCAAGCGGCTACACCTTC
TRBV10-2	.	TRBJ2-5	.	CASTGPEGGETQYF	TGCGCCAGCACCGGACCTGAGGGAGGAGAGACCCAGTACTTC
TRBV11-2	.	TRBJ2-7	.	CASSYGRLAYEQYF	TGTGCCAGCAGCTACGGACGGCTAGCCTACGAGCAGTACTTC
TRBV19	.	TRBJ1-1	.	CASLSPGVPNTEAFF	TGTGCCAGTCTCAGCCCCGGGGTCCCGAACACTGAAGCTTTCTTT
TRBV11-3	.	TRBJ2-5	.	CASSPRATVFGETQYF	TGTGCCAGCAGCCCCCGAGCCACGGTCTTTGGAGAGACCCAGTACTTC
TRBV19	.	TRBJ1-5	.	CASSIIGGGQPQHF	TGTGCCAGTAGTATAATCGGAGGGGGTCAGCCCCAGCATTTT
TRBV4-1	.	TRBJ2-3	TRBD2	CASSQSTSGSTDTQYF	TGCGCCAGCAGCCAATCGACTAGCGGTAGCACAGATACGCAGTATTTT
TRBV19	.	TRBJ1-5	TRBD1	CASSSPRDSPNQPQHF	TGTGCCAGTAGTTCCCCGAGGGACAGCCCCAATCAGCCCCAGCATTTT
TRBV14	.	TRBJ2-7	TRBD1	CASSTRQGGTYEQYF	TGTGCCAGCAGCACCCGACAGGGTGGGACCTACGAGCAGTACTTC
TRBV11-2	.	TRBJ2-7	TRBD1	CASSYTRDRVSEQYF	TGTGCCAGCAGCTACACCCGGGACAGGGTAAGCGAGCAGTACTTC
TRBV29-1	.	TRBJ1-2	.	CSVYRDNSYGYTF	TGCAGCGTATACCGGGACAACTCCTATGGCTACACCTTC
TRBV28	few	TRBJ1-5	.	CASNVYSSSNQPQHF	TGTGCCAGCAATGTATACAGCTCAAGCAATCAGCCCCAGCATTTT